These 25 T cell receptor beta chains came from one sample sequenced in a study of blood T cell repertoires in COVID-19. The assay was immunoSEQ multiplex PCR, and TCRdb's table has in-frame clones only and misses some. Of around 100,000 clones listed, 80% to 85% are singletons. The sample taken for sequencing was peripheral blood. Receptor source: a woman in her seventies with acute or convalescent COVID-19.

V and J are TRBV6-1 and TRBJ2-3; D is possibly TRBD1 (6 bases). V was trimmed by 2 bases and J by 3 bases, leaving 15 bases between them. Per germline, CDR1 MNHNS and CDR2 SASEGT. This CDR3 contains 16 residues. CDR3 DNA sequence: TGTGCCAGCAGTGAAAGGTCGGCAGGGGTTACAGATACGCAGTATTTT. Protein sequence: CASSERSAGVTDTQYF.

V gene TRBV7-3 combines with J gene TRBJ2-1, with D tentatively TRBD2 (6 bases). Germline CDR1 SGHTA, CDR2 FQGTGA. The CDR3 has 15 residues. V was pared by 5 bases and J by 10 bases, with 21 bases between. CDR3 protein: CASSPRLGSVGEQFF. CDR3 coding DNA: TGTGCCAGCAGCCCGCGACTAGGGTCGGTAGGGGAGCAGTTCTTC.

The chain joins TRBV25-1 to TRBJ1-1; D is perhaps TRBD1 (5 bases). The germline V and J ends were trimmed by 7 bases and 3 bases, with 12 bases remaining between them. CDR1 is MGHDK, CDR2 SYGVNS, per germline. The CDR3 totals 13 residues. The CDR3 region is CASIRGGHTEAFF. The DNA for the CDR3 is TGTGCCAGCATTCGGGGGGGTCACACTGAAGCTTTCTTT.

This clone was recorded at least ten times. This chain connects TRBV6-1 to TRBJ2-7, with 7 bases lining up with TRBD1. This CDR3 is 16 amino acids long. Germline lookup yields CDR1 MNHNS and CDR2 SASEGT. With V trimmed by 4 bases and J by 3 bases, 12 bases remained unmatched. The CDR3 region is CASSVIWDRGLYEQYF. The CDR3 nucleotides read TGTGCCAGCAGTGTCATCTGGGACAGAGGCCTCTACGAGCAGTACTTC.

The rearrangement uses TRBV6-4 and TRBJ1-3, with D uncertain. The CDR3 runs to 15 residues. Per germline, CDR1 MRHNA and CDR2 SNTAGT. With 8 bases removed from V and 2 bases from J, the gap between germline ends came to 16 bases. In DNA form, the CDR3 reads TGTGCCAGCCCAGTGAGGCGGGCAACTGGAAACACCATATATTTT. Amino acids: CASPVRRATGNTIYF.

The chain is built from TRBV29-1 and TRBJ2-7, with D perhaps TRBD2 (5 bases). Trimming took off 6 bases at V and 3 bases at J, with 12 bases between the two ends. This CDR3 region has 12 residues. Per the germline V gene, CDR1 is SQVTM and CDR2 is ANQGSEA. CDR3 sequence (DNA): TGCAGCGTCGGCGAGGGATACTACGAGCAGTACTTC. The encoded protein is CSVGEGYYEQYF.

J is TRBJ1-6 and V is TRBV19, with 7 bases aligning to TRBD1. Losses at the gene ends were 5 bases for V and 7 bases for J; bases not matched to a gene: 5. In germline, CDR1 is LNHDA, CDR2 SQIVND (reference sequence). The CDR3 has 14 amino acids. CDR3 amino acids: CASSFGQENSPLHF. DNA of the CDR3: TGTGCCAGTAGTTTCGGACAGGAAAATTCACCCCTCCACTTT.

This sequence joins TRBV3-1 (or the pseudogene TRBV3-2) and TRBJ1-5; D ambiguous. CDR1 is LGHDT, CDR2 YNNKEL, per germline (reference sequence). The CDR3 is 17 residues long. The V and J ends lost 1 base and 0 bases respectively, with 13 bases between them. As DNA, the CDR3 is TGTGCCAGCAGCCAAGTGGAGTGGGAGGATAGCAATCAGCCCCAGCATTTT. Translating gives CASSQVEWEDSNQPQHF.

The chain couples TRBV6-5 to TRBJ2-5, with unresolved D. Germline values: CDR1 MNHEY, CDR2 SVGAGI. CDR3 length equals 13 residues. V lost 7 bases and J 5 bases, leaving 14 bases between the germline ends. The DNA of the CDR3 is TGTGCCAGCACTAGAGAAGGTTGGGAGACCCAGTACTTC. Encoded protein: CASTREGWETQYF.

The V gene is TRBV19, the J gene TRBJ2-2; 10 bases match TRBD2. Germline lookup yields CDR1 LNHDA and CDR2 SQIVND (reference sequence). There are 19 residues in the CDR3. After removal of 1 base from V and 2 bases from J, the junction contained 10 bases not matched to a gene. The CDR3 here is CASSIARLAGEHNTGELFF. CDR3 DNA sequence: TGTGCCAGTAGTATAGCGCGGCTAGCGGGAGAACATAACACCGGGGAGCTGTTTTTT.

The chain uses TRBV7-3 and TRBJ2-2, with 14 bases fitting TRBD2. Germline loops: CDR1 SGHTA, CDR2 FQGTGA. The ends lost 5 bases at V and 5 bases at J; junction bases unmatched: 7. The CDR3 covers 17 residues. CDR3 residues: CASSRFGLAGGTGELFF. The CDR3 nucleotides are TGTGCCAGCAGCCGATTCGGACTAGCGGGAGGTACCGGGGAGCTGTTTTTT.

The CDR3 nucleotides read TGCAGCGTTGCCCTAGCGGGGGACAATGAGCAGTTCTTC. This translates into CSVALAGDNEQFF. The rearrangement links TRBV29-1 to TRBJ2-1, with TRBD2 identical over 10 bases. Trimming took 4 bases from V and 5 from J; bases not matched to a gene: 2. Germline V gene sequence: CDR1 SQVTM, CDR2 ANQGSEA. The CDR3 extends over 13 amino acids.

This clone has just a few counts. V is TRBV6-1 and J is TRBJ1-3; D may be TRBD1 (6 bases). V was trimmed by 2 bases and J by 9 bases, leaving 14 bases between them. The germline CDR1 and CDR2 sequences are MNHNS and SASEGT. The CDR3 is 14 residues long. The CDR3 bases are TGTGCCAGCAGTGAACGTCACAGGGAGGGCACCATATATTTT. As protein: CASSERHREGTIYF.

V gene TRBV3-1 (or the pseudogene TRBV3-2) combines with J gene TRBJ2-1; 11 nucleotides line up with TRBD2. Germline V lookup: CDR1 LGHDT, CDR2 YNNKEL (reference sequence). This CDR3 comprises 16 residues. Losses at the gene ends were 3 bases for V and 0 bases for J; bases not matched to a gene: 1. Written as DNA, the CDR3 is TGTGCCAGCAGCCACCTAGCGGGGGGCTCCTACAATGAGCAGTTCTTC. It is translated as CASSHLAGGSYNEQFF.

This chain joins TRBV2 and TRBJ2-3; D might be TRBD2 (6 bases). Germline lookup yields CDR1 SNHLY and CDR2 FYNNEI. Trimming left V 7 bases short and J 3 bases short, with 14 bases between. The length of the CDR3 is 14 residues. CDR3 sequence (DNA): TGTGCCAGCACTCCGACTAGTAGGACAGATACGCAGTATTTT. Protein sequence: CASTPTSRTDTQYF.

The V call is TRBV4-1, the J call TRBJ2-1, with D maybe TRBD1 (6 bases). The V and J ends lost 0 bases and 0 bases respectively, with 12 bases between them. Germline V lookup: CDR1 MGHRA, CDR2 YSYEKL. The CDR3 consists of 17 residues. CDR3 nucleotides: TGCGCCAGCAGCCAAGATAATGGGGGCAGCTCCTACAATGAGCAGTTCTTC. Amino acid sequence: CASSQDNGGSSYNEQFF.

The chain has TRBV18 and TRBJ2-4, with TRBD1 matching 8 bases. Germline loops: CDR1 KGHSH, CDR2 LQKENI. There are 17 residues in the CDR3. V was clipped by 1 base and J by 0 bases; unmatched bases: 5. CDR3 coding DNA: TGTGCCAGCTCACCACGCACAGGGGGACAAGCCAAAAACATTCAGTACTTC. It yields the protein CASSPRTGGQAKNIQYF.

V gene TRBV7-9 combines with J gene TRBJ2-1; D is undetermined. The CDR3 consists of 14 residues. The germline gives CDR1 SEHNR, CDR2 FQNEAQ (reference sequence). Trimming took 5 bases from V and 7 from J, leaving 15 bases between them. The CDR3 sequence is CASSAHTNPNEQFF. The DNA for the CDR3 is TGTGCCAGCAGCGCCCACACGAATCCTAATGAGCAGTTCTTC.

The J gene is TRBJ1-5, the V gene TRBV10-2; a possible D gene is TRBD1 (6 bases). V lost 4 bases, J lost 4 bases, and 8 bases lay in between. This CDR3 is built from 13 residues. Germline values: CDR1 WSHSY, CDR2 SAAADI. The CDR3 nucleotides are TGCGCCAGCAGTGCAGGGGATAATCAGCCCCAGCATTTT. This gives the protein CASSAGDNQPQHF.

The chain is built from TRBV28 and TRBJ2-7, with D possibly being TRBD2 (7 bases). Per the germline V gene, CDR1 is MDHEN and CDR2 is SYDVKM. Between the trimmed V and J ends, which lost 10 bases and 7 bases, there was a span of 20 bases. The CDR3 loop spans 13 amino acids. CDR3 loop: CATASPGGFEQYF. The CDR3 bases are TGTGCCACCGCCTCCCCGGGGGGCTTTGAGCAGTACTTC. Drawing the rest from reference TRBV28 and TRBJ2-7, the complete variable domain is DVKVTQSSRYLVKRTGEKVFLECVQDMDHENMFWYRQDPGLGLRLIYFSYDVKMKEKGDIPEGYSVSREKKERFSLILESASTNQTSMYLCATASPGGFEQYFGPGTRLTVT.

The J gene is TRBJ2-7, the V gene TRBV19; 8 positions match TRBD1. Germline assignment: CDR1 LNHDA and CDR2 SQIVND (reference sequence). The CDR3 length is 17 residues. J was trimmed by 2 bases and V by 6 bases; bases with no gene match: 15. CDR3 residues: CASSPSAGQGFTYEQYF. In nucleotides, the CDR3 is TGTGCCAGTAGCCCATCAGCCGGACAGGGCTTTACCTACGAGCAGTACTTC.

V and J are TRBV6-1 and TRBJ1-5; maybe TRBD1 (5 bases). With 0 bases removed from V and 3 bases from J, the gap between germline ends came to 9 bases. The CDR3 length is 15 residues. Germline V CDR1 and CDR2: MNHNS, SASEGT. CDR3 nucleotide sequence: TGTGCCAGCAGTGAAGCGGGAGGGGCCAATCAGCCCCAGCATTTT. Amino acid sequence: CASSEAGGANQPQHF.

The chain combines TRBV4-1 with TRBJ1-6; TRBD1 matches at 8 bases. The CDR3 has 16 amino acids. With 4 bases clipped from V and 10 bases from J, the junction kept 12 bases outside the gene matches. Per the germline V gene, CDR1 is MGHRA and CDR2 is YSYEKL. The CDR3 coding sequence is TGCGCCAGCAGCCTCGAAGCAGGGGGCGCGGGATCACCCCTCCACTTT. Protein sequence: CASSLEAGGAGSPLHF.

In its sample, this clone was seen a few times. The V and J genes are TRBV27 and TRBJ2-7, with D possibly being TRBD1 (5 bases). The CDR3 runs to 15 residues. V shed 0 bases and J shed 5 bases, with 14 bases lying between them. CDR1 is MNHEY and CDR2 is SMNVEV in the germline V gene (reference sequence). The CDR3 bases are TGTGCCAGCAGTTTATCGGGGCAGGATAAGGACGAGCAGTACTTC. It codes for CASSLSGQDKDEQYF.

This chain joins TRBV5-4 and TRBJ2-1; D is perhaps TRBD2 (5 bases). V was pared by 0 bases and J by 3 bases, with 13 bases between. The CDR3 consists of 16 residues. Germline V gives CDR1 SGHNT, CDR2 YYREEE (reference sequence). CDR3 bases: TGTGCCAGCAGCTTGGGTCGCGGGCTGGGCTACAATGAGCAGTTCTTC. It encodes CASSLGRGLGYNEQFF.